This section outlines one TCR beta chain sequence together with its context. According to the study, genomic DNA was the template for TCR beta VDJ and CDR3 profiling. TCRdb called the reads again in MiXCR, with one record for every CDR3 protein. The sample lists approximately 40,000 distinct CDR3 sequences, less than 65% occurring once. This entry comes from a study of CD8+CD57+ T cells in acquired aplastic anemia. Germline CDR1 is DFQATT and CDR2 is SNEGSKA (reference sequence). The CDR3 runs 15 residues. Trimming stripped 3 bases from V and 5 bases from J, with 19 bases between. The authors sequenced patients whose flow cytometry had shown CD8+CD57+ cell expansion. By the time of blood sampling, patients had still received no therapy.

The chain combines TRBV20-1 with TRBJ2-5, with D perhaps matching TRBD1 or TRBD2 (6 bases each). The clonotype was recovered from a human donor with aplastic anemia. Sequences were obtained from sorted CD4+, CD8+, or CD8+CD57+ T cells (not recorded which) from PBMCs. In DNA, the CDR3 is TGCAGTGCTAGGGCTCTTATGGGGGGCGGGGAGACCCAGTACTTC. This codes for CSARALMGGGETQYF.